In its sample, the clone carrying this TCR beta chain was seen a few times. The data were taken from a study of blood T cell repertoires in COVID-19. The CDR3 consists of 14 residues. Between the trimmed V and J ends, which lost 5 bases and 4 bases, there was a span of 11 bases. Germline V gene data show CDR1 as MGHDK and CDR2 as SYGVNS. Some clones are missing from TCRdb's copy, which holds only in-frame ones; the method was immunoSEQ multiplex PCR. There are about 130,000 clones in the sample; around 89% occur only once, and more than 3.5% lies in the top ten. The sample was peripheral blood. The chain uses TRBV25-1 and TRBJ2-2; D possibly corresponds to TRBD2 (5 bases). The sequence came from a man in his 60s with COVID-19, enrolled during active disease. The CDR3 here is CASSLTGTTGELFF. The CDR3 region has the DNA TGTGCCAGCAGTCTGACGGGAACCACCGGGGAGCTGTTTTTT. Filled out from reference TRBV25-1 and TRBJ2-2, the complete variable domain reads EADIYQTPRYLVIGTGKKITLECSQTMGHDKMYWYQQDPGMELHLIHYSYGVNSTEKGDLSSESTVSRIRTEHFPLTLESARPSHTSQYLCASSLTGTTGELFFGEGSRLTVL.